The rows below give T cell receptor beta chains drawn from one sample of a study of T cell responses to AZD1222 COVID-19 vaccine. The method was immunoSEQ multiplex PCR; TCRdb's version includes in-frame clones alone and lacks a portion of them. Of 79,000 or so clones listed, roughly 87% were seen once; the top ten hold under 5.5%. Sequencing used peripheral blood, obtained 28 days after the second AZD1222 dose. The receptors originated from an adult who received the AZD1222 COVID-19 vaccine. The CDR3 runs from the conserved cysteine through the conserved F or W. D genes are given only for firm matches. Not all rows give a size; the values are once, few, many and, for expanded clones, a class.

d_call | clone_size | j_call | v_call | cdr3_nt | cdr3_aa
TRBD1 | once | TRBJ1-1 | TRBV28 | TGTGCCAGCAGGATGGGAGGGGGCCTGGGGGCTTTCTTT | CASRMGGGLGAFF
TRBD1 | - | TRBJ1-1 | TRBV18 | TGTGCCAGCTCACCGGGACAGGGCGGAACTGAAGCTTTCTTT | CASSPGQGGTEAFF
- | - | TRBJ2-1 | TRBV27 | TGTGCCAGCAGTTTATCGGCGGGGAGCTCCTACAATGAGCAGTTCTTC | CASSLSAGSSYNEQFF
- | - | TRBJ2-6 | TRBV9 | TGTGCCAGCAGCGTATCGGGGGGCCCTGGGGCCAACGTCCTGACTTTC | CASSVSGGPGANVLTF
- | - | TRBJ2-5 | TRBV5-1 | TGCGCCAGCAATGGGGGGGCTGGGGAGACCCAGTACTTC | CASNGGAGETQYF
TRBD2 | - | TRBJ2-1 | TRBV24-1 | TGTGCCACCAGGGGGAGCGGGGGGCTTTACAATGAGCAGTTCTTC | CATRGSGGLYNEQFF
TRBD1 | - | TRBJ1-5 | TRBV3-1/TRBV3-2 | TGTGCCAGCAGCCAAGATTCCAGGGGGATACGGCCCCAGCATTTT | CASSQDSRGIRPQHF
- | - | TRBJ1-2 | TRBV20-1 | TGCAGTGCTAGGTCAGGGATCGGCTACACCTTC | CSARSGIGYTF
TRBD2 | - | TRBJ2-7 | TRBV14 | TGTGCCAGCAGCCGCCTCGGGGGGGCGCGTAACGAGCAGTACTTC | CASSRLGGARNEQYF
- | - | TRBJ2-7 | TRBV6-5 | TGTGCCAGCAGTACAACACCGACCTACGAGCAGTACTTC | CASSTTPTYEQYF
- | - | TRBJ2-3 | TRBV5-1 | TGCGCCAGCAGCTTGGCGGGGGCCTCAACAGATACGCAGTATTTT | CASSLAGASTDTQYF
TRBD2 | once | TRBJ2-4 | TRBV6-5 | TGTGCCAGCATCGGGGGGGGGAGCAAAAACATTCAGTACTTC | CASIGGGSKNIQYF
- | once | TRBJ1-2 | TRBV28 | TGTGCCAGCAGCCAGGGTGCGTATGGCTACACCTTC | CASSQGAYGYTF
TRBD2 | - | TRBJ2-2 | TRBV7-3 | TGTGCCAGCAGACAATCGGCGGGAGGGGCCGACGGGGAGCTGTTTTTT | CASRQSAGGADGELFF
- | - | TRBJ2-5 | TRBV27 | TGTGCCAGCAGTTTATTCAGGCAAGAGACCCAGTACTTC | CASSLFRQETQYF
- | - | TRBJ2-1 | TRBV5-1 | TGCGCCAGCAGCTTGGGTGACTTGGACTACAATGAGCAGTTCTTC | CASSLGDLDYNEQFF
- | - | TRBJ2-1 | TRBV9 | TGTGCCAGCAGCGCCTTATACGGCTCCTACAATGAGCAGTTCTTC | CASSALYGSYNEQFF
TRBD1 | - | TRBJ1-1 | TRBV2 | TGTGCCACCCGACGTGGACAGGGAGTGAACACTGAAGCTTTCTTT | CATRRGQGVNTEAFF
- | - | TRBJ2-2 | TRBV29-1 | TGCAGCGTTCGCGAGGCCGGGGAGCTGTTTTTT | CSVREAGELFF
- | - | TRBJ1-4 | TRBV28 | TGTGCCAGCACCTGGTTTGGTGGGACTGAAAAACTGTTTTTT | CASTWFGGTEKLFF
- | - | TRBJ2-1 | TRBV7-9 | TGTGCCAGCAGCCCACGGGGAGCCAACTCCTACAATGAGCAGTTCTTC | CASSPRGANSYNEQFF
TRBD2 | - | TRBJ2-1 | TRBV25-1 | TGTGCCAGCCGGACTAGCGGGGGGACAGAGCAGTTCTTC | CASRTSGGTEQFF
- | - | TRBJ2-3 | TRBV11-3 | TGTGCCAGCAGCCCCCTCGGGGATTCAACAGCAGATACGCAGTATTTT | CASSPLGDSTADTQYF
TRBD1 | - | TRBJ1-3 | TRBV24-1 | TGTGCCACCAAAGATAACCTCCAGGGGGTAGGAAACACCATATATTTT | CATKDNLQGVGNTIYF
TRBD1 | - | TRBJ1-5 | TRBV2 | TGTGCCAGCAGCCAGGGACAGGGGGGCAATCAGCCCCAGCATTTT | CASSQGQGGNQPQHF
TRBD2 | - | TRBJ2-1 | TRBV7-3 | TGTGCCAGCAGCCCGGGAGGTAGCGGGGGTGTCTCCAATGAGCAGTTCTTC | CASSPGGSGGVSNEQFF
- | - | TRBJ1-2 | TRBV27 | TGTGCCAGTACCCCGGGGGCGGGCTTCTATGGCTACACCTTC | CASTPGAGFYGYTF
- | - | TRBJ2-7 | TRBV4-3 | TGCGCCAGCAGCCTTGATTGGACGCCGCGGTCCTACGAGCAGTACTTC | CASSLDWTPRSYEQYF
TRBD1 | once | TRBJ1-4 | TRBV29-1 | TGCAGCGTACAGGGGGCAGAGCCAAATGAAAAACTGTTTTTT | CSVQGAEPNEKLFF
- | - | TRBJ2-3 | TRBV29-1 | TGCAGCGGGCGACAGGGCACAGATACGCAGTATTTT | CSGRQGTDTQYF
- | - | TRBJ2-7 | TRBV19 | TGTGCCAGTAGCTCAGCGTACGGCTCCTACGAGCAGTACTTC | CASSSAYGSYEQYF
- | - | TRBJ2-7 | TRBV11-3 | TGTGCCAGCAGCCCAGGGACGGAGTCCTGGAACGAGCAGTACTTC | CASSPGTESWNEQYF
- | - | TRBJ1-2 | TRBV5-4 | TGTGCCAGCAGCTTTGCAGGGCTGAGAGCTAACTATGGCTACACCTTC | CASSFAGLRANYGYTF
- | - | TRBJ2-2 | TRBV4-1 | TGCGCCAGCAGCCCGCTGACGACCGGGGAGCTGTTTTTT | CASSPLTTGELFF
- | - | TRBJ1-1 | TRBV7-9 | TGTGCCAGCAGCCCGGGCCCGAACACTGAAGCTTTCTTT | CASSPGPNTEAFF
- | - | TRBJ1-1 | TRBV7-8 | TGTGCCAGCAGCGGGCAGACGGGCGCCACTGAAGCTTTCTTT | CASSGQTGATEAFF
- | - | TRBJ2-3 | TRBV24-1 | TGTGCCACCCAGCGGGCTGGAACGGTAGATACGCAGTATTTT | CATQRAGTVDTQYF
TRBD2 | - | TRBJ2-3 | TRBV9 | TGTGCCAGCAGCTCTATCCGGGGGGGCACAGATACGCAGTATTTT | CASSSIRGGTDTQYF
- | - | TRBJ2-3 | TRBV28 | TGTGCCAGCAGTTTTCCTACTCTGATTAGCGGTACTAGCACAGATACGCAGTATTTT | CASSFPTLISGTSTDTQYF
- | - | TRBJ1-1 | TRBV5-6 | TGTGCCAGCAGCTTCCGGAACACTGAAGCTTTCTTT | CASSFRNTEAFF
- | - | TRBJ2-1 | TRBV12-3/TRBV12-4 | TGTGCCAGCAGTTTGGCCGGGGTCAATGAGCAGTTCTTC | CASSLAGVNEQFF
- | few | TRBJ2-3 | TRBV3-1/TRBV3-2 | TGTGCCAGCAGCCAAGATCGGGCTGCTACGCAGTATTTT | CASSQDRAATQYF
- | - | TRBJ1-1 | TRBV15 | TGTGCCACCAGCAGAGAAGAGGGGAGGGGCGGAGCTTTCTTT | CATSREEGRGGAFF
- | - | TRBJ1-5 | TRBV2 | TGTGCCAGCAGAACGACGCCGACGGCGCCCCAGCATTTT | CASRTTPTAPQHF
TRBD2 | once | TRBJ2-3 | TRBV5-1 | TGCGCCAGCAGCTTTTACGGGGGGAGCTCTAGCACAGATACGCAGTATTTT | CASSFYGGSSSTDTQYF
TRBD1 | few | TRBJ2-2 | TRBV18 | TGTGCCAGCTCACCCCGGACAGGGGGAGACACCGGGGAGCTGTTTTTT | CASSPRTGGDTGELFF
- | - | TRBJ2-2 | TRBV4-1 | TGCGCCAGCAGCCAAGATCTGGCAGGGGGGGACGGGGAGCTGTTTTTT | CASSQDLAGGDGELFF
- | - | TRBJ2-2 | TRBV27 | TGTGCCAGCAGTTTAGCTCTCACCGGGGAGCTGTTTTTT | CASSLALTGELFF
- | - | TRBJ2-7 | TRBV12-1 | TGTGCCAGCAGTCGCAGACTAGCGGGGGCCCGAAGAAAGTACTTC | CASSRRLAGARRKYF
- | - | TRBJ1-1 | TRBV27 | TGTGCCAGCAGACCCAGGGGTTTCACTGAAGCTTTCTTT | CASRPRGFTEAFF
- | once | TRBJ2-3 | TRBV9 | TGTGCCAGCAGCGTGGCTCAGGGGATGACAGATACGCAGTATTTT | CASSVAQGMTDTQYF